These 9 T cell receptor beta chains came from one sample sequenced in a study of long-term antiretroviral therapy in people with HIV. Survey-level immunoSEQ v3.0 assays were run. Profiling relied on immunoSEQ multiplex PCR, and the TCRdb table lists in-frame clones only, not all of them. The sample contains fewer than 35,000 clones, about three quarters of which appear only once. The sequences come from unsorted PBMCs, collected 3.1 years after starting antiretroviral therapy. The origin of the receptors is a woman in her forties or fifties with HIV.

The J gene is TRBJ1-1, the V gene TRBV29-1; 7 bases agree with TRBD1. CDR3 length: 13 residues. V gave up 5 bases and J gave up 10 bases; unmatched junction bases: 13. From germline, CDR1 is SQVTM and CDR2 ANQGSEA. The CDR3 region is CSVTLDRAPGAFF. For the CDR3, the DNA is TGCAGCGTTACCCTTGACAGGGCCCCTGGAGCTTTCTTT.

The V gene is TRBV7-2, the J gene TRBJ2-5; no clear D. The CDR3 length is 13 residues. The V gene lost 1 base and the J gene lost 5 bases, with 8 bases spanning the gap. Germline values: CDR1 SGHTA, CDR2 FQGNSA. In nucleotides, the CDR3 is TGTGCCAGCAGCTTAGTACAAGCGGAGACCCAGTACTTC. Protein product: CASSLVQAETQYF.

The chain has TRBV30 and TRBJ1-6; a possible D gene is TRBD1 (5 bases). The ends were cut back, 0 bases at V and 4 bases at J, with 7 bases in the middle. Germline V gives CDR1 GTSNPN, CDR2 SVGIG (reference sequence). This CDR3 contains 14 residues. The CDR3 DNA follows: TGTGCCTGGAGTGTGGGGGATTATAATTCACCCCTCCACTTT. Translating it yields CAWSVGDYNSPLHF.

The chain couples TRBV4-1 to TRBJ1-5; D not resolved. The CDR3 consists of 16 residues. The germline V gene encodes CDR1 MGHRA and CDR2 YSYEKL. V was pared by 1 base and J by 9 bases, with 19 bases between. The CDR3 here is CASSQVVRGMVRPQHF. CDR3 coding DNA: TGCGCCAGCAGCCAAGTAGTTCGGGGAATGGTACGGCCCCAGCATTTT.

V usage is TRBV12-5 and J usage is TRBJ1-1, with 9 bases that match TRBD1. The CDR3 extends over 15 amino acids. Germline values: CDR1 LGHNT, CDR2 FRNRAP. V gave up 5 bases and J gave up 3 bases; unmatched junction bases: 7. The CDR3 loop is CASGQSGTGHTEAFF. Written as DNA, the CDR3 is TGTGCTAGTGGTCAGTCCGGGACAGGGCACACTGAAGCTTTCTTT. The variable domain in full, completed from reference TRBV12-5 and TRBJ1-1, reads DARVTQTPRHKVTEMGQEVTMRCQPILGHNTVFWYRQTMMQGLELLAYFRNRAPLDDSGMPKDRFSAEMPDATLATLKIQPSEPRDSAVYFCASGQSGTGHTEAFFGQGTRLTVV.

This clone was detected only once. The chain links TRBV5-1 to TRBJ1-3; D unresolved. The ends were cut back, 0 bases at V and 2 bases at J, with 12 bases in the middle. Per the germline V gene, CDR1 is SGHRS and CDR2 is YFSETQ. The length of the CDR3 is 16 residues. This chain's CDR3 is CASSLEVAATGNTIYF. The DNA of the CDR3 is TGCGCCAGCAGCTTGGAAGTGGCCGCTACTGGAAACACCATATATTTT.

CDR3 loop: CASSEQTGGNQPQHF. For the CDR3, the DNA is TGTGCCAGCAGTGAACAGACAGGGGGCAATCAGCCCCAGCATTTT. This sequence joins TRBV6-1 and TRBJ1-5; 8 bases align to TRBD1. This CDR3 contains 15 residues. CDR1 is MNHNS, CDR2 SASEGT, per germline. Trimming at V came to 2 bases and at J to 2 bases, leaving 2 bases not matched to a gene.

The chain joins TRBV19 to TRBJ1-1; D remains unclear. This CDR3 comprises 11 residues. Trimming left V 11 bases short and J 3 bases short, with 10 bases between. Germline CDR1 reads LNHDA; CDR2 reads SQIVND (reference sequence). The CDR3 protein is CAVKHYTEAFF. In nucleotides, the CDR3 is TGTGCCGTGAAACACTACACTGAAGCTTTCTTT. Together with reference TRBV19 and TRBJ1-1, the CDR3 gives the full variable domain: DGGITQSPKYLFRKEGQNVTLSCEQNLNHDAMYWYRQDPGQGLRLIYYSQIVNDFQKGDIAEGYSVSREKKESFPLTVTSAQKNPTAFYLCAVKHYTEAFFGQGTRLTVV.

This clone was observed a handful of times. This chain links TRBV5-1 with TRBJ2-7; TRBD2 matches 10 bases. Germline V gene lookup returns CDR1 SGHRS and CDR2 YFSETQ. CDR3 length: 15 residues. With 5 bases clipped from V and 0 bases from J, the junction kept 5 bases outside the gene matches. The CDR3 region is CASRGLAGDSYEQYV. In DNA form, the CDR3 reads TGCGCCAGCAGAGGGCTAGCGGGGGACTCCTACGAGCAGTACGTC.